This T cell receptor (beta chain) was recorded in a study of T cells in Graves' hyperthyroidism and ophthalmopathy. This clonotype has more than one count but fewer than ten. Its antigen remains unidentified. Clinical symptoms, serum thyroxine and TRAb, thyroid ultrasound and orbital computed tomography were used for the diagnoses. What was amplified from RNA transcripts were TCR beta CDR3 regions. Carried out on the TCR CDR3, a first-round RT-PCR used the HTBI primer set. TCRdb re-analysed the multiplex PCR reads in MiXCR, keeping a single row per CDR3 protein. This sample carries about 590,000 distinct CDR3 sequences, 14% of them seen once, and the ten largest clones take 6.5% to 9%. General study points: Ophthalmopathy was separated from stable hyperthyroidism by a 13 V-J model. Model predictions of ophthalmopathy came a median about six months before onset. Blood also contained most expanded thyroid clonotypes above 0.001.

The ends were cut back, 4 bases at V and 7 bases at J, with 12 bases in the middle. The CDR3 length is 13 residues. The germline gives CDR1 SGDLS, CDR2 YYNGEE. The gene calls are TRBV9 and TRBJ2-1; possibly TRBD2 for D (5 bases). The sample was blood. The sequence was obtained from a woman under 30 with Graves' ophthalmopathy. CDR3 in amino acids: CASSTQSGNEQFF. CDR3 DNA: TGTGCCAGCAGCACGCAATCGGGGAATGAGCAGTTCTTC. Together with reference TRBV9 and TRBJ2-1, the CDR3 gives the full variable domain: DSGVTQTPKHLITATGQRVTLRCSPRSGDLSVYWYQQSLDQGLQFLIQYYNGEERAKGNILERFSAQQFPDLHSELNLSSLELGDSALYFCASSTQSGNEQFFGPGTRLTVL.